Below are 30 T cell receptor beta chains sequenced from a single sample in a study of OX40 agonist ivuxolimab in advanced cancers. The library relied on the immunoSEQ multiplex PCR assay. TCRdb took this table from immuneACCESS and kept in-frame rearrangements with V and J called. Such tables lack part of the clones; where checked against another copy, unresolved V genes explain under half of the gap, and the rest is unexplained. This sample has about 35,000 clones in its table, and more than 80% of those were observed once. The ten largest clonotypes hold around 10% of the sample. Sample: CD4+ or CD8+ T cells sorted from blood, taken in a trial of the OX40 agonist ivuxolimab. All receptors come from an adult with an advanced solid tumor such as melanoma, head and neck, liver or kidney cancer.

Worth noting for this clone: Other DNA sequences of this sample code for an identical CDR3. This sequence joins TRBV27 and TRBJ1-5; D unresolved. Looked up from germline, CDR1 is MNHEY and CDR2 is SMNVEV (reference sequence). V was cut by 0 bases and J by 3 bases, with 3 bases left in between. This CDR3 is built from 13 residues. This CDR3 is CASSLSPNQPQHF. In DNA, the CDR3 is TGTGCCAGCAGTTTATCCCCCAATCAGCCCCAGCATTTT.

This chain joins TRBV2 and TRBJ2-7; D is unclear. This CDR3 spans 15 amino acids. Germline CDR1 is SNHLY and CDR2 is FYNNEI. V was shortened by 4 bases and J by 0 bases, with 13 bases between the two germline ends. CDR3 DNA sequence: TGTGCCAGCAGTGCGGGCTTTAGGGACTCCTACGAGCAGTACTTC. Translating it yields CASSAGFRDSYEQYF.

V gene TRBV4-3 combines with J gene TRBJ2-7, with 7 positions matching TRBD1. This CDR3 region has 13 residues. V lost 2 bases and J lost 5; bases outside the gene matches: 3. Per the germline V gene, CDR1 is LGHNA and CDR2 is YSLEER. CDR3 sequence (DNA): TGCGCCAGCAGCCAACGAGGACAGGACGAGCAGTACTTC. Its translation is CASSQRGQDEQYF.

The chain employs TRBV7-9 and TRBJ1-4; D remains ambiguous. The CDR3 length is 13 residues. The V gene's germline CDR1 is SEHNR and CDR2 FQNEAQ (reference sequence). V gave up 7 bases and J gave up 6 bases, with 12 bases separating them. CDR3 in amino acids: CASIEGGDEKLFF. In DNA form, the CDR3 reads TGTGCCAGCATAGAGGGCGGGGATGAAAAACTGTTTTTT.

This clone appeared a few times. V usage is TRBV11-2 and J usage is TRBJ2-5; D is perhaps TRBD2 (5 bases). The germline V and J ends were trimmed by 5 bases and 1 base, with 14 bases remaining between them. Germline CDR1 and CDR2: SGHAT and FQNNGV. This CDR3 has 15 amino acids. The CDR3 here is CASSLILGSQETQYF. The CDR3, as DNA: TGTGCCAGCAGCCTTATTTTAGGGAGCCAAGAGACCCAGTACTTC.

The CDR3 DNA sequence: TGCGCCAGCAGCCCCTGGGACAGATCCCCCGGGGAGCTGTTTTTT. Its protein is CASSPWDRSPGELFF. The chain combines TRBV4-1 with TRBJ2-2; 7 nucleotides align to TRBD1. Trimming removed 4 bases from V and 6 bases from J; junction bases left unmatched: 8. The CDR3 has 15 amino acids. CDR1 is MGHRA, CDR2 YSYEKL, per germline.

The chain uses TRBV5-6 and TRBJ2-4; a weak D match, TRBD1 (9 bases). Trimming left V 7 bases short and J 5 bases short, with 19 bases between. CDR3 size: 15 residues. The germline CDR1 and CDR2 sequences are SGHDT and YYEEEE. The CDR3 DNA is TGTGCCAGCGGCGTAGCGGGACAGGGTGAAAACATTCAGTACTTC. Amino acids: CASGVAGQGENIQYF.

In DNA form, the CDR3 reads TGCGCCAGCAGCCCAGGGGATACGCAGTATTTT. The encoded protein is CASSPGDTQYF. The chain carries TRBV4-1 and TRBJ2-3; perhaps TRBD1 as D (5 bases). Per germline, CDR1 MGHRA and CDR2 YSYEKL. The CDR3 loop spans 11 amino acids. Deletions cut 4 bases from V and 6 bases from J, with 5 bases between.

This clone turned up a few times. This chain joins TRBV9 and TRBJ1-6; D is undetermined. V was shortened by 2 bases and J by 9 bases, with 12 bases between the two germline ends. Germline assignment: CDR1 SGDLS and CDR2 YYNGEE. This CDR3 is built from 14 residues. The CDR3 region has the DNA TGTGCCAGCAGCGTGGACCGGGAGGGTTCACCCCTCCACTTT. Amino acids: CASSVDREGSPLHF.

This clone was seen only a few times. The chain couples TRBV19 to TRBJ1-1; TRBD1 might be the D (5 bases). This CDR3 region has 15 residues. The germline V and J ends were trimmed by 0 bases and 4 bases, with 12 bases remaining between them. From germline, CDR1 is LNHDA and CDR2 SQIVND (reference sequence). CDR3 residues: CASSIDLGPGTEAFF. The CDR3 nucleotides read TGTGCCAGTAGTATAGATTTGGGGCCGGGCACTGAAGCTTTCTTT.

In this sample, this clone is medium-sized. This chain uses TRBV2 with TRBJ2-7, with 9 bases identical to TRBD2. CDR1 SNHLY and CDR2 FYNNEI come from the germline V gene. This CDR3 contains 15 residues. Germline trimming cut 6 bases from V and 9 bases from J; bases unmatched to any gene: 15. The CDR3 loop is CASRGETSGLRGQYF. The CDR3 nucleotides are TGTGCCAGCAGGGGGGAGACTAGCGGTCTCCGCGGGCAGTACTTC.

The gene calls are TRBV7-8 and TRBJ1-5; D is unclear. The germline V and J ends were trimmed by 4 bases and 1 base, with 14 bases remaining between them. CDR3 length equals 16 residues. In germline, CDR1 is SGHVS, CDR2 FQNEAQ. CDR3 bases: TGTGCCAGCAGCTCCGGCGCTAGTATAAGCAATCAGCCCCAGCATTTT. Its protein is CASSSGASISNQPQHF.

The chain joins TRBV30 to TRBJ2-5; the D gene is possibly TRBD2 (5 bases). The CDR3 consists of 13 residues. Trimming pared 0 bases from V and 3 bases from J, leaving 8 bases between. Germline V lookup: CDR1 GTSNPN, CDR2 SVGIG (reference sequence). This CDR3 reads CAWSVREKETQYF. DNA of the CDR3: TGTGCCTGGAGTGTGAGGGAAAAAGAGACCCAGTACTTC.

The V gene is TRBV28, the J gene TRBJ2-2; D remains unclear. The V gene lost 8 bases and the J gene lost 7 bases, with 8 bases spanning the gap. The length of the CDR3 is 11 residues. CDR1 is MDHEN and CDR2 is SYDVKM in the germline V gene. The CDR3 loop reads CASSPNGELFF. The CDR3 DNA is TGTGCCAGCTCTCCCAACGGGGAGCTGTTTTTT.

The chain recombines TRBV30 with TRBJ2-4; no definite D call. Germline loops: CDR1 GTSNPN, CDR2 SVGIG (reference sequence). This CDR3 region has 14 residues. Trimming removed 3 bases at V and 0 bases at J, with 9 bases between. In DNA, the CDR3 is TGTGCCTGGAGGGTATGGGAAGCCAAAAACATTCAGTACTTC. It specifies CAWRVWEAKNIQYF.

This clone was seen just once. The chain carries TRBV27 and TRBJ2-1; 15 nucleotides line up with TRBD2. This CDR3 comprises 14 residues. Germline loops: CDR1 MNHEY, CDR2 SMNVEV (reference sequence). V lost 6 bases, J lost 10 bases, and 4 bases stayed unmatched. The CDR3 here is CASRTGTSGREQFF. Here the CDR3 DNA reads TGTGCCAGCAGGACCGGGACTAGCGGGAGGGAGCAGTTCTTC.

CDR3 nucleotides: TGTGCCAGCAGCTTGATTAGGACAGTTGAAGAGGACCCTGAAGCTTTCTTT. Translating gives CASSLIRTVEEDPEAFF. The chain recombines TRBV5-6 with TRBJ1-1, with a possible D match to TRBD1 (6 bases). Germline loops: CDR1 SGHDT, CDR2 YYEEEE. V was pared by 1 base and J by 6 bases, with 22 bases between. The CDR3 sequence is 17 residues long.

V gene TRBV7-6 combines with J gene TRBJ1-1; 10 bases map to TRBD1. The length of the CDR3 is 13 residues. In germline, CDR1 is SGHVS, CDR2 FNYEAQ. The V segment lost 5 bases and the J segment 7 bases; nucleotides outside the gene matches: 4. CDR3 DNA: TGTGCCAGCAGCCCCTGGACAGGGGGTGAAGCTTTCTTT. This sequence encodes CASSPWTGGEAFF.

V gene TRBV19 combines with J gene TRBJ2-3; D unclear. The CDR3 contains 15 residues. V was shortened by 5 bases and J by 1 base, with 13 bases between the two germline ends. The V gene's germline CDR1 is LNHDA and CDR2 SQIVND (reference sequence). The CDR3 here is CASSVGQHGTDTQYF. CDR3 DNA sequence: TGTGCCAGTAGTGTAGGGCAGCATGGCACAGATACGCAGTATTTT.

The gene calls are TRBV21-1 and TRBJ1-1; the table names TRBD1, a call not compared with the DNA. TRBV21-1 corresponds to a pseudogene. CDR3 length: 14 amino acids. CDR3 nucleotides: TGTGCCAGCAGCGTGGGACAGGTTTCGACTGAAGCTTTCTTT. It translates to CASSVGQVSTEAFF.

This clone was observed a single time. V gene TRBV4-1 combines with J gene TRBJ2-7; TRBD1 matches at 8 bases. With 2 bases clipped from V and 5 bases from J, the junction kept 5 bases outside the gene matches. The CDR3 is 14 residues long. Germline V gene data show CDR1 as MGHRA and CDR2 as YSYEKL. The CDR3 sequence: CASSQLTGQDEQYF. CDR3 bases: TGCGCCAGCAGCCAACTCACGGGACAGGACGAGCAGTACTTC.

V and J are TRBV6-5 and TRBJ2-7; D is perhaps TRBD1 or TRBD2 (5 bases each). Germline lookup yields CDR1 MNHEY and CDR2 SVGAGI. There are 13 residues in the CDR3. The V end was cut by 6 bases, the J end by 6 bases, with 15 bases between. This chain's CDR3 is CASRPTSGGEQYF. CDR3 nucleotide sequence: TGTGCCAGCAGACCCACTAGTGGGGGCGAGCAGTACTTC.

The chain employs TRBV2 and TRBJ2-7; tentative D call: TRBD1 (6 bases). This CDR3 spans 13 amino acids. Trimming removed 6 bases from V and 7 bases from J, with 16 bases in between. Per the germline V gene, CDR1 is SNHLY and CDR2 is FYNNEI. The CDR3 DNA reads TGTGCCAGCAGAGCCGGGACAAATTGGGAGCAGTACTTC. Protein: CASRAGTNWEQYF.

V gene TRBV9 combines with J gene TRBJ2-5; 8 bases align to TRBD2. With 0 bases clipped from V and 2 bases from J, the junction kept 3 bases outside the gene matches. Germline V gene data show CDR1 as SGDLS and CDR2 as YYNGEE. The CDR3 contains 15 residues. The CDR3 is CASSVAGGAQETQYF. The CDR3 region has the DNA TGTGCCAGCAGCGTAGCGGGGGGGGCTCAAGAGACCCAGTACTTC.

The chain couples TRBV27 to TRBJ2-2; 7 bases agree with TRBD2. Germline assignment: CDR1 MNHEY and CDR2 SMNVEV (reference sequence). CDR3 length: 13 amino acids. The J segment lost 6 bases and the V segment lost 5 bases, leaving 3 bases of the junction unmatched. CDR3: CASSRLASGELFF. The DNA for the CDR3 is TGTGCCAGCAGTCGACTAGCCTCCGGGGAGCTGTTTTTT.

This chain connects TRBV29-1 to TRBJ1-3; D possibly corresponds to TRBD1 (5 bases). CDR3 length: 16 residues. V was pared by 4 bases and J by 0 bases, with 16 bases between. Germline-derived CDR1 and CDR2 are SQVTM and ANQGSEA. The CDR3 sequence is CSVVRFGAGSGNTIYF. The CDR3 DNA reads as TGCAGCGTTGTTCGTTTTGGGGCGGGCTCTGGAAACACCATATATTTT.

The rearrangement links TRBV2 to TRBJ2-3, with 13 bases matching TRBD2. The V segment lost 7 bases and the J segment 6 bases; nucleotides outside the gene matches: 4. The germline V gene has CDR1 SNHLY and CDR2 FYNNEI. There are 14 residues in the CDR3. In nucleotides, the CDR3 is TGTGCCAGCATTGGACTAGCGGGAGATGATACGCAGTATTTT. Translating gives CASIGLAGDDTQYF.

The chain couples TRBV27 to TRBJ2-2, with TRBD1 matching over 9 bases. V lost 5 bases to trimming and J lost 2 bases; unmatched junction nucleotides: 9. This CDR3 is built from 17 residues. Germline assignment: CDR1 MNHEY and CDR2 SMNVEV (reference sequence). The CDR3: CASSQDRGLVNTGELFF. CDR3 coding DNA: TGTGCCAGCAGTCAGGACAGGGGCCTGGTTAACACCGGGGAGCTGTTTTTT.

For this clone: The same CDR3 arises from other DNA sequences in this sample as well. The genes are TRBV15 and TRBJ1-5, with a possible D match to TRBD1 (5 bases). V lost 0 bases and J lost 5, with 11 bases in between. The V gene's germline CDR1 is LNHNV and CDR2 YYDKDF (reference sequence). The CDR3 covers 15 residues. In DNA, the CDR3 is TGTGCCACCAGCAGAGACGGGGGGGATTATCAGCCCCAGCATTTT. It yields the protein CATSRDGGDYQPQHF.

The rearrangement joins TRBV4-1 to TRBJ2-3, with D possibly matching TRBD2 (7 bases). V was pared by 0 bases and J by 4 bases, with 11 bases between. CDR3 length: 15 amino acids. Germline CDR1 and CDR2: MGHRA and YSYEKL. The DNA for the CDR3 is TGCGCCAGCAGCCAAGAGGCGGGGGCTGCAGATACGCAGTATTTT. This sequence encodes CASSQEAGAADTQYF.